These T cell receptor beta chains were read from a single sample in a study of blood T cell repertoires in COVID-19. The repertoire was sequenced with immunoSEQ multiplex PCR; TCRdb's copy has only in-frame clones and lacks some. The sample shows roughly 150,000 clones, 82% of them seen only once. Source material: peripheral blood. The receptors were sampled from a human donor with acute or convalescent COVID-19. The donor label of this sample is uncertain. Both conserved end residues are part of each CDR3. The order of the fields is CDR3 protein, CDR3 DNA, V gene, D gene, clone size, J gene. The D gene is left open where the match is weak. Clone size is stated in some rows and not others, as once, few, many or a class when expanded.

CDR3 protein: CASSFGQVANTEAFF
CDR3 DNA: TGTGCCAGCAGCTTCGGACAGGTCGCGAACACTGAAGCTTTCTTT
V gene: TRBV5-5
D gene: TRBD1
clone size: NA
J gene: TRBJ1-1

CDR3 protein: CAWSVMVGVYGYTF
CDR3 DNA: TGTGCCTGGAGTGTAATGGTTGGAGTCTATGGCTACACCTTC
V gene: TRBV30
D gene: NA
clone size: NA
J gene: TRBJ1-2

CDR3 protein: CASSLRASGEYQETQYF
CDR3 DNA: TGTGCCAGCAGCTTAAGGGCTAGCGGGGAGTACCAAGAGACCCAGTACTTC
V gene: TRBV7-3
D gene: TRBD2
clone size: once
J gene: TRBJ2-5

CDR3 protein: CASSYQRTGGGYGYTF
CDR3 DNA: TGTGCCAGCAGTTACCAGCGGACAGGGGGAGGCTATGGCTACACCTTC
V gene: TRBV6-5
D gene: TRBD1
clone size: NA
J gene: TRBJ1-2

CDR3 protein: CASSQESYTEAFF
CDR3 DNA: TGCGCCAGCAGCCAAGAGTCATACACTGAAGCTTTCTTT
V gene: TRBV4-3
D gene: NA
clone size: once
J gene: TRBJ1-1

CDR3 protein: CASSLGVVVDGYTF
CDR3 DNA: TGTGCCAGCAGCTTAGGAGTAGTAGTTGATGGCTACACCTTC
V gene: TRBV7-2
D gene: NA
clone size: NA
J gene: TRBJ1-2

CDR3 protein: CASGTGDSYEQYF
CDR3 DNA: TGTGCCAGTGGGACAGGAGACTCCTACGAGCAGTACTTC
V gene: TRBV19
D gene: TRBD1
clone size: NA
J gene: TRBJ2-7

CDR3 protein: CAMGQGADEQYF
CDR3 DNA: TGTGCCATGGGACAGGGGGCGGATGAGCAGTACTTC
V gene: TRBV2
D gene: TRBD1
clone size: NA
J gene: TRBJ2-7

CDR3 protein: CASSLDRNTGGYTF
CDR3 DNA: TGTGCCAGCAGCCTTGACAGAAACACAGGTGGCTACACCTTC
V gene: TRBV7-9
D gene: NA
clone size: NA
J gene: TRBJ1-2

CDR3 protein: CASSLLARGNVDTQYF
CDR3 DNA: TGTGCCAGCAGCCTTTTAGCTCGAGGGAATGTGGATACGCAGTATTTT
V gene: TRBV3-1/TRBV3-2
D gene: NA
clone size: once
J gene: TRBJ2-3

CDR3 protein: CASSHDRNSGNTIYF
CDR3 DNA: TGTGCCAGCAGCCACGACAGAAACTCTGGAAACACCATATATTTT
V gene: TRBV7-9
D gene: NA
clone size: NA
J gene: TRBJ1-3

CDR3 protein: CASSSAGGYGYTF
CDR3 DNA: TGTGCCAGCAGCTCGGCCGGGGGCTATGGCTACACCTTC
V gene: TRBV5-6
D gene: NA
clone size: NA
J gene: TRBJ1-2

CDR3 protein: CASSRQGANNSPLHF
CDR3 DNA: TGTGCCAGCAGCCGACAGGGGGCCAACAATTCACCCCTCCACTTT
V gene: TRBV3-1/TRBV3-2
D gene: TRBD1
clone size: NA
J gene: TRBJ1-6

CDR3 protein: CASSPGTGRPRGEKLFF
CDR3 DNA: TGCGCCAGCAGCCCCGGGACAGGGAGGCCGAGAGGTGAAAAACTGTTTTTT
V gene: TRBV5-1
D gene: TRBD1
clone size: NA
J gene: TRBJ1-4

CDR3 protein: CASSRQRSSYEQYF
CDR3 DNA: TGTGCCAGCAGCAGACAGAGAAGCTCCTACGAGCAGTACTTC
V gene: TRBV6-5
D gene: NA
clone size: NA
J gene: TRBJ2-7

CDR3 protein: CSVVESSYNEQFF
CDR3 DNA: TGCAGCGTTGTGGAGAGCTCCTACAATGAGCAGTTCTTC
V gene: TRBV29-1
D gene: NA
clone size: NA
J gene: TRBJ2-1

CDR3 protein: CASSPVRDINEKLFF
CDR3 DNA: TGTGCCAGCAGCCCCGTTCGAGATATTAATGAAAAACTGTTTTTT
V gene: TRBV5-5
D gene: NA
clone size: NA
J gene: TRBJ1-4

CDR3 protein: CASSTSSTGEMAGELFF
CDR3 DNA: TGTGCCAGCAGCACCTCCTCGACAGGGGAAATGGCCGGGGAGCTGTTTTTT
V gene: TRBV5-5
D gene: TRBD1
clone size: NA
J gene: TRBJ2-2

CDR3 protein: CASSPTGGTNQPQHF
CDR3 DNA: TGTGCCAGCAGTCCAACGGGGGGGACTAATCAGCCCCAGCATTTT
V gene: TRBV27
D gene: NA
clone size: NA
J gene: TRBJ1-5

CDR3 protein: CASSQAPPSLAGIYNEQFF
CDR3 DNA: TGCGCCAGCAGCCAAGCACCCCCCTCCCTAGCGGGGATCTACAATGAGCAGTTCTTC
V gene: TRBV4-1
D gene: TRBD2
clone size: NA
J gene: TRBJ2-1

CDR3 protein: CASSLFRRGGLETQYF
CDR3 DNA: TGTGCCAGCAGCTTGTTTCGCCGGGGGGGCCTGGAGACCCAGTACTTC
V gene: TRBV7-2
D gene: TRBD2
clone size: NA
J gene: TRBJ2-5

CDR3 protein: CASSLNSGGAHEQFF
CDR3 DNA: TGTGCCAGCAGCTTAAATAGCGGGGGGGCCCATGAGCAGTTCTTC
V gene: TRBV7-3
D gene: TRBD2
clone size: NA
J gene: TRBJ2-1

CDR3 protein: CASSIEAGVYNEQFF
CDR3 DNA: TGTGCCAGTAGTATAGAGGCGGGGGTATACAATGAGCAGTTCTTC
V gene: TRBV19
D gene: TRBD2
clone size: NA
J gene: TRBJ2-1

CDR3 protein: CASSLGGGSYGYTF
CDR3 DNA: TGCGCCAGCAGCTTGGGCGGGGGCTCCTATGGCTACACCTTC
V gene: TRBV5-1
D gene: NA
clone size: NA
J gene: TRBJ1-2

CDR3 protein: CASSLNRGNTEAFF
CDR3 DNA: TGTGCCAGCAGCTTAAACCGGGGGAATACTGAAGCTTTCTTT
V gene: TRBV11-2
D gene: NA
clone size: NA
J gene: TRBJ1-1

CDR3 protein: CASSTRQKFGNTIYF
CDR3 DNA: TGTGCCAGTAGTACCCGACAGAAATTCGGAAACACCATATATTTT
V gene: TRBV19
D gene: NA
clone size: NA
J gene: TRBJ1-3

CDR3 protein: CASSFTSGHQFRAQYF
CDR3 DNA: TGTGCCAGCAGCTTCACTTCAGGACACCAATTTAGGGCGCAGTATTTT
V gene: TRBV5-8
D gene: NA
clone size: NA
J gene: TRBJ2-3

CDR3 protein: CASTPLGTLNEQFF
CDR3 DNA: TGTGCCAGCACTCCTCTGGGCACCCTCAATGAGCAGTTCTTC
V gene: TRBV6-5
D gene: NA
clone size: few
J gene: TRBJ2-1

CDR3 protein: CASRTMDRAIEPQHF
CDR3 DNA: TGTGCCAGCAGGACGATGGACAGGGCCATCGAGCCCCAGCATTTT
V gene: TRBV6-5
D gene: TRBD1
clone size: NA
J gene: TRBJ1-5

CDR3 protein: CASSSIQGSTDTQYF
CDR3 DNA: TGTGCCAGCTCATCGATTCAGGGGAGCACAGATACGCAGTATTTT
V gene: TRBV18
D gene: NA
clone size: NA
J gene: TRBJ2-3

CDR3 protein: CASSIDRYEQYF
CDR3 DNA: TGCGCCAGCAGCATAGACAGGTACGAGCAGTACTTC
V gene: TRBV5-1
D gene: NA
clone size: few
J gene: TRBJ2-7

CDR3 protein: CASSFTGAGETQYF
CDR3 DNA: TGTGCCAGCAGCTTTACAGGGGCTGGAGAGACCCAGTACTTC
V gene: TRBV7-2
D gene: TRBD1
clone size: NA
J gene: TRBJ2-5

CDR3 protein: CASSTQRPGTLQLSF
CDR3 DNA: TGTGCCAGTAGTACACAACGTCCCGGGACACTACAGCTCTCCTTC
V gene: TRBV19
D gene: NA
clone size: NA
J gene: TRBJ1-2

CDR3 protein: CASSLGQGTEAFF
CDR3 DNA: TGTGCCAGCAGTTTGGGGCAGGGCACTGAAGCTTTCTTT
V gene: TRBV12-3/TRBV12-4
D gene: NA
clone size: NA
J gene: TRBJ1-1

CDR3 protein: CASSEALQGRSPLHF
CDR3 DNA: TGTGCCAGCAGTGAGGCGTTACAGGGGAGATCACCCCTCCACTTT
V gene: TRBV6-1
D gene: TRBD1
clone size: NA
J gene: TRBJ1-6

CDR3 protein: CASSQAGGQADTQYF
CDR3 DNA: TGTGCCAGCAGCCAAGCGGGGGGGCAGGCAGATACGCAGTATTTT
V gene: TRBV11-2
D gene: TRBD2
clone size: NA
J gene: TRBJ2-3

CDR3 protein: CASSEVPGDFNEQFF
CDR3 DNA: TGTGCCAGCAGTGAAGTGCCGGGGGATTTCAATGAGCAGTTCTTC
V gene: TRBV6-1
D gene: NA
clone size: NA
J gene: TRBJ2-1